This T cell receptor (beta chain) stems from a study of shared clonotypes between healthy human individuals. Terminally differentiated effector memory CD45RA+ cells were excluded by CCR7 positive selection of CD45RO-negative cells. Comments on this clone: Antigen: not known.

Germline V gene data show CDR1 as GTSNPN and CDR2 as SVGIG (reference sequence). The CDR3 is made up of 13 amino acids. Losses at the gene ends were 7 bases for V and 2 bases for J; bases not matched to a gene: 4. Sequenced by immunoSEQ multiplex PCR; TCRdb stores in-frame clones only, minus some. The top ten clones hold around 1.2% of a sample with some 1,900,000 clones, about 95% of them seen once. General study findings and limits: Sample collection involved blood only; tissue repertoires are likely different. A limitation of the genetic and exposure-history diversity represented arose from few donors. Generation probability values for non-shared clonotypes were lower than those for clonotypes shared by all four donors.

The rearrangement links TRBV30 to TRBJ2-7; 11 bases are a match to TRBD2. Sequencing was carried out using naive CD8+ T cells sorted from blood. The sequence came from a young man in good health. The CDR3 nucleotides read TGTGCCTATAGCGGGAGGGAGACCTACGAGCAGTACTTC. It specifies CAYSGRETYEQYF. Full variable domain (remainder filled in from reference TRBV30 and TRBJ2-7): SQTIHQWPATLVQPVGSPLSLECTVEGTSNPNLYWYRQAAGRGLQLLFYSVGIGQISSEVPQNLSASRPQDRQFILSSKKLLLSDSGFYLCAYSGRETYEQYFGPGTRLTVT.